The 4 T cell receptor beta chains listed next were all sequenced from one sample in a study of shared clonotypes between healthy human individuals. Sequencing was performed with immunoSEQ multiplex PCR; in TCRdb, only in-frame clones are kept and a portion is missing. The data show fewer than 650,000 clones, with roughly four fifths seen just once and 12% held by the top ten. The sample consisted of PBMCs. The source of these receptors is a woman in her thirties or forties in good health. Some clones in this sample may be carry-over from other donors' samples.

With regard to this clone: Given a much more abundant clone one base away, this may be a read error. This chain uses TRBV25-1 with TRBJ2-1; D remains ambiguous. Per germline, CDR1 MGHDK and CDR2 SYGVNS. This CDR3 region has 11 residues. V gave up 5 bases and J gave up 3 bases, with 2 bases separating them. DNA of the CDR3: TGTGCCAGCAGTTACTACAATGAGCAGTTCTTC. This gives the protein CASSYYNEQFF. Filled out from reference TRBV25-1 and TRBJ2-1, the complete variable domain reads EADIYQTPRYLVIGTGKKITLECSQTMGHDKMYWYQQDPGMELHLIHYSYGVNSTEKGDLSSESTVSRIRTEHFPLTLESARPSHTSQYLCASSYYNEQFFGPGTRLTVL.

This clone has a single count. J is TRBJ2-3 and V is TRBV9; D is ambiguous. The germline V gene encodes CDR1 SGDLS and CDR2 YYNGEE. The CDR3 is 13 amino acids. V was clipped by 1 base and J by 1 base, with 4 bases between them. The CDR3 DNA is TGTGCCAGCAGCGTACAAGGCACAGATACGCAGTATTTT. It codes for CASSVQGTDTQYF. The full variable domain, completed using reference TRBV9 and TRBJ2-3, is DSGVTQTPKHLITATGQRVTLRCSPRSGDLSVYWYQQSLDQGLQFLIQYYNGEERAKGNILERFSAQQFPDLHSELNLSSLELGDSALYFCASSVQGTDTQYFGPGTRLTVL.

This clone was observed once. The chain couples TRBV5-1 to TRBJ1-4, with D hard to call. There are 16 residues in the CDR3. V lost 0 bases and J lost 1, with 10 bases in between. Germline-derived CDR1 and CDR2 are SGHRS and YFSETQ. The CDR3 bases are TGCGCCAGCAGCTTGGGAGGTTATAGAACTAATGAAAAACTGTTTTTT. Translated, it gives CASSLGGYRTNEKLFF.

The chain combines TRBV19 with TRBJ2-3; 7 nucleotides line up with TRBD1. The CDR3 contains 15 residues. Germline V gene data show CDR1 as LNHDA and CDR2 as SQIVND (reference sequence). V lost 7 bases, J lost 4 bases, and 11 bases stayed unmatched. The CDR3 loop is CASTPRDRAPDTQYF. CDR3 nucleotides: TGTGCCAGTACGCCTAGAGACAGGGCCCCAGATACGCAGTATTTT.